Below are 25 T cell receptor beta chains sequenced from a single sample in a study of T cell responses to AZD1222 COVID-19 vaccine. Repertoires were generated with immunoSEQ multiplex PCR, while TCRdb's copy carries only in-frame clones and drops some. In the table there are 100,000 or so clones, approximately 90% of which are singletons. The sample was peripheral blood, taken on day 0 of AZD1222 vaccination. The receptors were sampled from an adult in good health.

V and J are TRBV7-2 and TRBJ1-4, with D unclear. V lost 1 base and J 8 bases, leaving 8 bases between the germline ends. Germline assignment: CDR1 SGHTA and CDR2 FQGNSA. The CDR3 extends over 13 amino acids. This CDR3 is CASSLGATEKLFF. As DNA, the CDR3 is TGTGCCAGCAGCTTAGGGGCGACGGAAAAACTGTTTTTT. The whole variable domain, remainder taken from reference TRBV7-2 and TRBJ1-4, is GAGVSQSPSNKVTEKGKDVELRCDPISGHTALYWYRQSLGQGLEFLIYFQGNSAPDKSGLPSDRFSAERTGGSVSTLTIQRTQQEDSAVYLCASSLGATEKLFFGSGTQLSVL.

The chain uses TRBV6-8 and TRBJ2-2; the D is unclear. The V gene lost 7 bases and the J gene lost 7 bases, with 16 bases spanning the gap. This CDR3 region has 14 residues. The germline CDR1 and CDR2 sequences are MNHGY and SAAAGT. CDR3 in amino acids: CASILPARVGELFF. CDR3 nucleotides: TGTGCCAGCATCCTTCCAGCGAGAGTCGGGGAGCTGTTTTTT.

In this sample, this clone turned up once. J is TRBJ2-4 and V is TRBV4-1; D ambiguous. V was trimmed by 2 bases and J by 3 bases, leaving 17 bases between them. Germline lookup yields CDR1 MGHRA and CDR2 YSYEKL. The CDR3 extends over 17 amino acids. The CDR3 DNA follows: TGCGCCAGCAGCCAACGCCTCAACGGGCTACTCAAAAACATTCAGTACTTC. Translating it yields CASSQRLNGLLKNIQYF.

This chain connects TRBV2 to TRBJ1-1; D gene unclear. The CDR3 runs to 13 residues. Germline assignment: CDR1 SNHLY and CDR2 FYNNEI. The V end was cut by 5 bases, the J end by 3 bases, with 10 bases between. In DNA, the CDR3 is TGTGCCAGCAGTTCCACGCTTGACACTGAAGCTTTCTTT. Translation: CASSSTLDTEAFF. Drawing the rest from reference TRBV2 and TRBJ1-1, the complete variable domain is EPEVTQTPSHQVTQMGQEVILRCVPISNHLYFYWYRQILGQKVEFLVSFYNNEISEKSEIFDDQFSVERPDGSNFTLKIRSTKLEDSAMYFCASSSTLDTEAFFGQGTRLTVV.

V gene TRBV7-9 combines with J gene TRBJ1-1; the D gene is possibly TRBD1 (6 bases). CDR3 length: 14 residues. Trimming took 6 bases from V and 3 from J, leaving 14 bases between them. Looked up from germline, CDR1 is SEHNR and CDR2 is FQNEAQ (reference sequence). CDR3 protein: CASSGIGGDTEAFF. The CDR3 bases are TGTGCCAGCAGTGGGATAGGGGGGGACACTGAAGCTTTCTTT.

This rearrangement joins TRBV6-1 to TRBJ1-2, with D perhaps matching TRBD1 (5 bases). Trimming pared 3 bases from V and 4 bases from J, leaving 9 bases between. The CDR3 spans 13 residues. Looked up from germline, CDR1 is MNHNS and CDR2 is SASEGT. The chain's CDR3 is CASSDDSLYGYTF. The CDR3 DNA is TGTGCCAGCAGTGACGACAGCCTCTATGGCTACACCTTC.

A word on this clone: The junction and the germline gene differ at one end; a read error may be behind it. DNA for the CDR3: TGTGCCAGCAGCCAAGGTATCGGGGGTCTTTACTTC. This codes for CASSQGIGGLYF. The rearrangement joins TRBV4-2 to TRBJ1-2, with a tentative D call TRBD1 (5 bases). Germline assignment: CDR1 LGHNA and CDR2 YNFKEQ. The CDR3 has 12 residues.

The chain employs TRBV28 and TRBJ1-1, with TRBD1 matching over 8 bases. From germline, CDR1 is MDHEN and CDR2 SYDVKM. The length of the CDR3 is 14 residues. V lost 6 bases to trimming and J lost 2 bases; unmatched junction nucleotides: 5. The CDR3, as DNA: TGTGCCAGCAGAACGACAGGGGTCAACACTGAAGCTTTCTTT. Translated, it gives CASRTTGVNTEAFF.

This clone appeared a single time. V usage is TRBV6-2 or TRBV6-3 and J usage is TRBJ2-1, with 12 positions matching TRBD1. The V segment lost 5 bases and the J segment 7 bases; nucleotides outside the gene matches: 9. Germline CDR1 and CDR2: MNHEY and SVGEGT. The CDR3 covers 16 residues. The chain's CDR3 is CASSLDGTGGKNEQFF. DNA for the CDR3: TGTGCCAGCAGTCTGGACGGGACAGGGGGCAAGAATGAGCAGTTCTTC.

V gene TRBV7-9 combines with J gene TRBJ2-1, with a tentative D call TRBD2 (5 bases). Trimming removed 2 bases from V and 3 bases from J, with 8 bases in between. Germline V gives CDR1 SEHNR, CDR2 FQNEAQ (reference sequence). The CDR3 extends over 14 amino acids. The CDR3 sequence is CASSLLRDYNEQFF. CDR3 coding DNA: TGTGCCAGCAGCTTACTCCGGGACTACAATGAGCAGTTCTTC.

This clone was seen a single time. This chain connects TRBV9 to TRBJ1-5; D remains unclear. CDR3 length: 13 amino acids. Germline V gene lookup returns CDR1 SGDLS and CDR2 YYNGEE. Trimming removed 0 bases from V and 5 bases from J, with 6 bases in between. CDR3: CASSVGVDQPQHF. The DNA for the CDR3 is TGTGCCAGCAGCGTAGGGGTGGATCAGCCCCAGCATTTT.

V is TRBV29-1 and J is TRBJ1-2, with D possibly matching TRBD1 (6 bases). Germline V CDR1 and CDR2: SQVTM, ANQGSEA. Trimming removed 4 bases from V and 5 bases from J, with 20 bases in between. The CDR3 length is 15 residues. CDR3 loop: CSVAVAEQGSYGYTF. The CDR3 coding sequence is TGCAGCGTTGCGGTGGCAGAACAGGGAAGTTATGGCTACACCTTC.

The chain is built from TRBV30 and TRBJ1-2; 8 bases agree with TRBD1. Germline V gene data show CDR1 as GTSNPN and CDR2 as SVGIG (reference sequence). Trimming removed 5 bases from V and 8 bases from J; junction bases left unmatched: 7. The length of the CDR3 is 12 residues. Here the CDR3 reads CAWGWTGIGYTF. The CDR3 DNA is TGTGCCTGGGGATGGACAGGGATCGGCTACACCTTC.

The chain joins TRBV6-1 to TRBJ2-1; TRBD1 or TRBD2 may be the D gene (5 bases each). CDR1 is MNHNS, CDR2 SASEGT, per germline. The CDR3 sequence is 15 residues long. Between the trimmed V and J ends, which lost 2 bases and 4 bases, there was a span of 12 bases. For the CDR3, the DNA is TGTGCCAGCAGTGAATTACTAGGGGATTACAATGAGCAGTTCTTC. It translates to CASSELLGDYNEQFF.

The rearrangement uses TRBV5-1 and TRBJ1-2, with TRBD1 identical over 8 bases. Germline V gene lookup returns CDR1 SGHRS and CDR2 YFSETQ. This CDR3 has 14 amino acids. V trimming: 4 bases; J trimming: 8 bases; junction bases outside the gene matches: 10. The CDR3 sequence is CASSLDRVEEGYTF. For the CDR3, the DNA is TGCGCCAGCAGCCTGGACAGGGTGGAAGAAGGCTACACCTTC.

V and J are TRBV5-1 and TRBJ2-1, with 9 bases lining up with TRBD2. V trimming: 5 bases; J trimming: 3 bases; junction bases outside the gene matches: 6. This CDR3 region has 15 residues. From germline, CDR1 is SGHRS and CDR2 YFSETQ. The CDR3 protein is CASRVSGGLYNEQFF. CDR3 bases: TGCGCCAGCAGGGTTAGCGGGGGCCTCTACAATGAGCAGTTCTTC.

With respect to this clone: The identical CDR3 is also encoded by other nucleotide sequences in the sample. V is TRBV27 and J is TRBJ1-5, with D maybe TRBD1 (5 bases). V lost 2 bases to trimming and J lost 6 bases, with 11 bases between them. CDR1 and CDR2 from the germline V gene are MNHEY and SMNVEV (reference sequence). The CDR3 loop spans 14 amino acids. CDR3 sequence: CASSLRDQGQPQHF. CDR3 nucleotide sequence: TGTGCCAGCAGTTTACGGGATCAGGGTCAGCCCCAGCATTTT.

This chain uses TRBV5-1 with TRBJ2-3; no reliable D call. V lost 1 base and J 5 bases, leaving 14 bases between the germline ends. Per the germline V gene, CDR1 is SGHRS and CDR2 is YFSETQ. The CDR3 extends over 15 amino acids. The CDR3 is CASSLWALEEDTQYF. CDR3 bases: TGCGCCAGCAGCTTGTGGGCTCTAGAGGAAGATACGCAGTATTTT.

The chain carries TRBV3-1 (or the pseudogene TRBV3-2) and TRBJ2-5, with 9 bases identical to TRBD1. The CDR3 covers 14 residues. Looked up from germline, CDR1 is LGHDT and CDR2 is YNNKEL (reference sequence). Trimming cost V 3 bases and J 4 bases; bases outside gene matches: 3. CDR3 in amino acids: CASSQPGQGETQYF. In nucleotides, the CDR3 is TGTGCCAGCAGCCAGCCGGGACAGGGAGAGACCCAGTACTTC.

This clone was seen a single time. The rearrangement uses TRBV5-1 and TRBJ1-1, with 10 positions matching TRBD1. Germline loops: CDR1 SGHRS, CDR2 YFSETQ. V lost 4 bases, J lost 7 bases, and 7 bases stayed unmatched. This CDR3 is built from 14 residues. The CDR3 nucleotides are TGCGCCAGCAGCCCCGGGACAGGGGACAGTGAAGCTTTCTTT. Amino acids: CASSPGTGDSEAFF. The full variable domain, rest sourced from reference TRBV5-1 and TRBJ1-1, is KAGVTQTPRYLIKTRGQQVTLSCSPISGHRSVSWYQQTPGQGLQFLFEYFSETQRNKGNFPGRFSGRQFSNSRSEMNVSTLELGDSALYLCASSPGTGDSEAFFGQGTRLTVV.

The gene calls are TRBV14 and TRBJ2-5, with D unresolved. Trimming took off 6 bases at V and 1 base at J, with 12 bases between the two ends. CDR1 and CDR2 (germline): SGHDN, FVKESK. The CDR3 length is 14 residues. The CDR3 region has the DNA TGTGCCAGCAGTCAGACGTGGGCCCAAGAGACCCAGTACTTC. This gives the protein CASSQTWAQETQYF.

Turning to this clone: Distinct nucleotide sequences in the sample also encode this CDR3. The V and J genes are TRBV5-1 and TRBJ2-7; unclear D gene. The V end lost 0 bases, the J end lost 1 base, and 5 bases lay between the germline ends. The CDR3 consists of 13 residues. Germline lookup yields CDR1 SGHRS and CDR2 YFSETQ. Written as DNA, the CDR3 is TGCGCCAGCAGCTTGGGACAATCCTACGAGCAGTACTTC. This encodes CASSLGQSYEQYF.

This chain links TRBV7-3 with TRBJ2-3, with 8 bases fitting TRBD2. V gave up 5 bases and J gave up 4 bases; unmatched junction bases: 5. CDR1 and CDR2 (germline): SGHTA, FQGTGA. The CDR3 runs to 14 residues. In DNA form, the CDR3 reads TGTGCCAGCAGCCACGGGGGGGCAGCAGATACGCAGTATTTT. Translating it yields CASSHGGAADTQYF.

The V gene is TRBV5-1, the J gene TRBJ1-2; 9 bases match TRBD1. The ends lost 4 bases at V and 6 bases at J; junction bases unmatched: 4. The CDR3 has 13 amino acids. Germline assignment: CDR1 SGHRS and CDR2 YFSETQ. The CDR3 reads CASSEGQGDGYTF. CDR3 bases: TGCGCCAGCAGCGAGGGACAGGGTGATGGCTACACCTTC.

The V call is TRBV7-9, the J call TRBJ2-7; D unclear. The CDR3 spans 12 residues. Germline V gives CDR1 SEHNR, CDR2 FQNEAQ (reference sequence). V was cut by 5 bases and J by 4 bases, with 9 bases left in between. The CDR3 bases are TGTGCCAGCAGCCTAACAATATACGAGCAGTACTTC. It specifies CASSLTIYEQYF.